This T cell receptor (beta chain) appears in the sequencing data of a study of blood T cell repertoires in COVID-19. Study background: T cells, B-cell-depleted T cells, or PBMCs supplied cDNA or gDNA.

Germline CDR1 reads SGDLS; CDR2 reads YYNGEE. This CDR3 comprises 15 residues. V lost 0 bases and J lost 2, with 12 bases in between. Residents of 24 US areas, aged roughly 18 to 89 years, made up the participants. The study counted Cohort 3 donors as recovered given two negative PCRs, clearance, or symptom resolution. Sequencing used immunoSEQ multiplex PCR; TCRdb keeps in-frame clones, though not all of them. The sample consists of some 250,000 clones, 75% to 90% of them appearing once. This chain uses TRBV9 with TRBJ2-7; D is perhaps TRBD2 (6 bases). Material: PBMCs or T cells enriched from blood (not recorded which). The source is a man between 40 and 49 years old who had recovered from COVID-19. The CDR3 nucleotides read TGTGCCAGCAGCGTAGCTCTAGCGAACACCTACGAGCAGTACTTC. Amino acids: CASSVALANTYEQYF. Based on the CDR3 plus reference TRBV9 and TRBJ2-7, the full variable domain is DSGVTQTPKHLITATGQRVTLRCSPRSGDLSVYWYQQSLDQGLQFLIQYYNGEERAKGNILERFSAQQFPDLHSELNLSSLELGDSALYFCASSVALANTYEQYFGPGTRLTVT.